These 23 T cell receptor beta chains were sequenced from one sample in a study of siplizumab effects on memory and regulatory T cells. Assay used: immunoSEQ multiplex PCR; TCRdb lists only in-frame clones, some missing. The sample consists of more than 95,000 clones, about 92% of them appearing once. Sequencing was done on a sample of CD4+ T cells sorted from blood. The receptors were sampled from a human donor in good health.

The sample holds one count of this clone. The chain recombines TRBV30 with TRBJ2-3, with TRBD2 identical over 9 bases. The CDR3 loop spans 15 amino acids. With V trimmed by 2 bases and J by 6 bases, 9 bases remained unmatched. CDR1 is GTSNPN, CDR2 SVGIG, per germline (reference sequence). CDR3 DNA: TGTGCCTGGAGTCGAGGTAGCGGGAGTTTGGATACGCAGTATTTT. This translates into CAWSRGSGSLDTQYF.

This chain uses TRBV4-1 with TRBJ2-2, with 11 nucleotides matching TRBD2. Per the germline V gene, CDR1 is MGHRA and CDR2 is YSYEKL. This CDR3 has 18 residues. The V gene end was trimmed by 0 bases and the J gene end by 4 bases; junction bases not matched to a gene: 7. CDR3 residues: CASSQERLAGGRTGELFF. The DNA for the CDR3 is TGCGCCAGCAGCCAAGAACGCCTAGCGGGAGGTCGCACCGGGGAGCTGTTTTTT.

The chain links TRBV6-4 to TRBJ1-5, with D tentatively TRBD1 (5 bases). The V gene's germline CDR1 is MRHNA and CDR2 SNTAGT. The V and J ends lost 4 bases and 2 bases respectively, with 21 bases between them. This CDR3 has 18 amino acids. This chain's CDR3 is CASSVDVGHPRGNQPQHF. For the CDR3, the DNA is TGTGCCAGCAGTGTCGACGTCGGACACCCAAGGGGCAATCAGCCCCAGCATTTT.

CDR3 bases: TGTGCCAGCTCACCCTATACAGATACGCAGTATTTT. It encodes CASSPYTDTQYF. The chain links TRBV18 to TRBJ2-3; D remains unclear. The CDR3 has 12 amino acids. V dropped 3 bases and J dropped 3 bases, with 4 bases sitting between them. Germline CDR1 KGHSH, CDR2 LQKENI. Full variable domain (remainder filled in from reference TRBV18 and TRBJ2-3): NAGVMQNPRHLVRRRGQEARLRCSPMKGHSHVYWYRQLPEEGLKFMVYLQKENIIDESGMPKERFSAEFPKEGPSILRIQQVVRGDSAAYFCASSPYTDTQYFGPGTRLTVL.

The CDR3 reads CASSPKAGGPSLQYF. The CDR3 DNA reads TGTGCCAGCTCACCAAAAGCGGGAGGGCCCTCCCTGCAGTATTTT. The chain employs TRBV18 and TRBJ2-3; 10 bases map to TRBD2. V trimming: 2 bases; J trimming: 11 bases; junction bases outside the gene matches: 10. Germline CDR1 KGHSH, CDR2 LQKENI. The CDR3 length is 15 residues.

This chain uses TRBV7-3 with TRBJ2-2; 8 nucleotides match TRBD1. The length of the CDR3 is 14 residues. V shed 4 bases, J shed 5 bases, and the junction held 3 bases outside the gene matches. Per the germline V gene, CDR1 is SGHTA and CDR2 is FQGTGA. CDR3 bases: TGTGCCAGCAGCTCCCAGGGGGCAACCGGGGAGCTGTTTTTT. This codes for CASSSQGATGELFF.

V gene TRBV4-1 combines with J gene TRBJ2-3; 8 positions match TRBD1. The germline V gene encodes CDR1 MGHRA and CDR2 YSYEKL. Germline trimming cut 2 bases from V and 0 bases from J; bases unmatched to any gene: 7. This CDR3 has 17 residues. CDR3 loop: CASSQYRDRSSTDTQYF. The CDR3 DNA reads as TGCGCCAGCAGCCAATATCGGGACAGGAGTAGCACAGATACGCAGTATTTT.

V is TRBV27 and J is TRBJ2-7, with D perhaps assigned TRBD1 or TRBD2 (5 bases each). This CDR3 is 16 amino acids long. V lost 6 bases and J 1 base, leaving 19 bases between the germline ends. The germline V gene encodes CDR1 MNHEY and CDR2 SMNVEV (reference sequence). For the CDR3, the DNA is TGTGCCAGCAGCCTAGAGGGGCCATATGATTCCTACGAGCAGTACTTC. Translating it yields CASSLEGPYDSYEQYF.

This clone appeared a single time. The chain is built from TRBV6-6 and TRBJ2-2; D call uncertain. The germline V and J ends were trimmed by 8 bases and 2 bases, with 12 bases remaining between them. CDR1 MNHNY and CDR2 SVGAGI come from the germline V gene (reference sequence). This CDR3 is built from 14 residues. The CDR3 bases are TGTGCCAGCCGAGGTGGTCAAAACACCGGGGAGCTGTTTTTT. Residues: CASRGGQNTGELFF.

The CDR3 sequence: CASSLEGGQPQHF. The CDR3 DNA reads as TGTGCCAGCAGTTTAGAGGGGGGCCAGCCCCAGCATTTT. J is TRBJ1-5 and V is TRBV27, with D tentatively TRBD1 (6 bases). The V gene lost 2 bases and the J gene lost 7 bases, with 9 bases spanning the gap. The CDR3 loop spans 13 amino acids. Germline CDR1 reads MNHEY; CDR2 reads SMNVEV (reference sequence).

V usage is TRBV6-5 and J usage is TRBJ2-5; 10 bases map to TRBD2. Germline loops: CDR1 MNHEY, CDR2 SVGAGI. With V trimmed by 8 bases and J by 5 bases, 11 bases remained unmatched. The CDR3 contains 15 residues. The CDR3, as DNA: TGTGCCAGCTGGAAAAGCGGGAGGGCCTTTGAGACCCAGTACTTC. Translating it yields CASWKSGRAFETQYF.

This chain connects TRBV6-5 to TRBJ1-1; perhaps TRBD1 as D (5 bases). The CDR3 extends over 14 amino acids. The germline V gene has CDR1 MNHEY and CDR2 SVGAGI. Deletions cut 8 bases from V and 0 bases from J, with 13 bases between. DNA of the CDR3: TGTGCCAGCGCACCCAGACAGTTGAACACTGAAGCTTTCTTT. This gives the protein CASAPRQLNTEAFF.

DNA of the CDR3: TGTGCCAGCAGTTACTCAGCAGGGACCAACTATGGCTACACCTTC. Translated, it gives CASSYSAGTNYGYTF. The chain employs TRBV6-5 and TRBJ1-2; D might be TRBD1 (5 bases). There are 15 residues in the CDR3. The V gene lost 0 bases and the J gene lost 2 bases, with 10 bases spanning the gap. Germline CDR1 MNHEY, CDR2 SVGAGI.

This chain joins TRBV4-1 and TRBJ2-5; D assignment may be TRBD1 or TRBD2 (5 bases each). The end of the DNA aligns better with TRBJ2-7, so the J call may be wrong. There are 14 residues in the CDR3. In germline, CDR1 is MGHRA, CDR2 YSYEKL. In nucleotides, the CDR3 is TGCGCCAGCAGCCAACCGGGGCACTCCTACGAGCAGTACTTC. Residues: CASSQPGHSYEQYF.

The V gene is TRBV4-3, the J gene TRBJ2-2; 8 bases match TRBD2. The ends lost 0 bases at V and 6 bases at J; junction bases unmatched: 9. CDR3 length: 17 residues. The germline CDR1 and CDR2 sequences are LGHNA and YSLEER. As DNA, the CDR3 is TGCGCCAGCAGCCAAGATTTAAGCGGGAGAGGGTCCGGGGAGCTGTTTTTT. It codes for CASSQDLSGRGSGELFF.

This chain connects TRBV5-6 to TRBJ1-1; perhaps TRBD1 as D (5 bases). This CDR3 has 16 amino acids. Germline V CDR1 and CDR2: SGHDT, YYEEEE. V lost 4 bases and J 0 bases, leaving 16 bases between the germline ends. The CDR3 is CASSRGGAVMNTEAFF. The CDR3, as DNA: TGTGCCAGCAGCCGGGGGGGTGCGGTGATGAACACTGAAGCTTTCTTT.

V and J are TRBV7-9 and TRBJ2-3; D unresolved. Germline lookup yields CDR1 SEHNR and CDR2 FQNEAQ (reference sequence). The CDR3 extends over 12 amino acids. Between the trimmed V and J ends, which lost 1 base and 5 bases, there was a span of 4 bases. The CDR3 bases are TGTGCCAGCAGCTTAGGAAGAGATACGCAGTATTTT. This sequence encodes CASSLGRDTQYF. Full variable domain (rest looked up from reference TRBV7-9 and TRBJ2-3): DTGVSQNPRHKITKRGQNVTFRCDPISEHNRLYWYRQTLGQGPEFLTYFQNEAQLEKSRLLSDRFSAERPKGSFSTLEIQRTEQGDSAMYLCASSLGRDTQYFGPGTRLTVL.

The chain links TRBV2 to TRBJ2-4; D is uncertain. Germline loops: CDR1 SNHLY, CDR2 FYNNEI. CDR3 size: 15 residues. Trimming pared 2 bases from V and 1 base from J, leaving 9 bases between. CDR3 in amino acids: CASSELQRAKNIQYF. CDR3 nucleotide sequence: TGTGCCAGCAGTGAACTCCAACGGGCCAAAAACATTCAGTACTTC.

This rearrangement joins TRBV7-9 to TRBJ2-2, with 7 positions matching TRBD2. The J segment lost 4 bases and the V segment lost 4 bases, leaving 9 bases of the junction unmatched. The CDR3 contains 16 residues. In germline, CDR1 is SEHNR, CDR2 FQNEAQ (reference sequence). The CDR3 is CASSSPRGRGTGELFF. CDR3 nucleotides: TGTGCCAGCAGCTCCCCTCGCGGGAGAGGCACCGGGGAGCTGTTTTTT.

V is TRBV4-1 and J is TRBJ2-7; D remains unclear. The CDR3 runs 18 residues. Trimming left V 1 base short and J 3 bases short, with 22 bases between. Per the germline V gene, CDR1 is MGHRA and CDR2 is YSYEKL. The CDR3 protein is CASSQVYSGNSLSYEQYF. The CDR3 DNA sequence: TGCGCCAGCAGCCAAGTTTATTCTGGGAACAGTCTAAGCTACGAGCAGTACTTC.

This sequence joins TRBV7-2 and TRBJ2-5, with a tentative D call TRBD1 (5 bases). CDR1 and CDR2 (germline): SGHTA, FQGNSA. The CDR3 sequence is 13 residues long. Trimming pared 1 base from V and 9 bases from J, leaving 12 bases between. The DNA for the CDR3 is TGTGCCAGCAGCTTAGGAAGGGGTAGCTCCCAGTACTTC. It specifies CASSLGRGSSQYF.

This rearrangement joins TRBV5-1 to TRBJ1-2; 7 bases align to TRBD1. This CDR3 is built from 15 residues. Germline V gene lookup returns CDR1 SGHRS and CDR2 YFSETQ. With 2 bases clipped from V and 4 bases from J, the junction kept 8 bases outside the gene matches. CDR3 nucleotide sequence: TGCGCCAGCAGCTTTGACCCCGGGACAGCCTATGGCTACACCTTC. Translated: CASSFDPGTAYGYTF.

This chain joins TRBV27 and TRBJ2-2; TRBD2 might be the D (5 bases). Trimming shortened V by 2 bases and J by 6 bases, and 16 bases separated the two germline ends. The CDR3 length is 16 residues. CDR1 MNHEY and CDR2 SMNVEV come from the germline V gene (reference sequence). The CDR3 sequence is CASSLRFTRGPGELFF. CDR3 DNA: TGTGCCAGCAGTTTACGTTTTACCCGAGGGCCCGGGGAGCTGTTTTTT.